Presented here are 10 T cell receptor beta chains from one specimen sequenced in a study of T cells in Graves' hyperthyroidism and ophthalmopathy. Amplification targeted TCR beta CDR3 regions from RNA transcripts. First-round RT-PCR of the TCR CDR3 relied on the HTBI primer set. TCRdb reprocessed the multiplex PCR reads via MiXCR and lists one record per CDR3 protein. The table lists approximately 640,000 distinct CDR3 sequences, just under 45% of them singletons. Sequences were obtained from peripheral blood or thyroid tissue (not recorded which). The receptors were gathered from an adult man with Graves' disease, either hyperthyroidism or ophthalmopathy (not recorded which).

This clonotype was observed at least ten times. The chain couples TRBV6-1 to TRBJ2-2; D is undetermined. CDR3 length equals 13 residues. V gave up 3 bases and J gave up 6 bases, with 8 bases separating them. Germline values: CDR1 MNHNS, CDR2 SASEGT. This chain's CDR3 is CASSESVAGELFF. The CDR3 DNA reads TGTGCCAGCAGTGAGTCGGTAGCCGGGGAGCTGTTTTTT.

The chain joins TRBV24-1 to TRBJ2-5; D tentatively reads TRBD1 or TRBD2 (6 bases each). Trimming cost V 4 bases and J 2 bases, with 10 bases left between them. There are 14 residues in the CDR3. Per the germline V gene, CDR1 is KGHDR and CDR2 is SFDVKD. The DNA for the CDR3 is TGTGCCACCAGTGACAGAGGGGGGCAAGAGACCCAGTACTTC. This gives the protein CATSDRGGQETQYF.

This clonotype was counted at least ten times. The chain employs TRBV9 and TRBJ1-1; TRBD1 might be the D (5 bases). Germline assignment: CDR1 SGDLS and CDR2 YYNGEE. CDR3 length: 14 amino acids. V was clipped by 0 bases and J by 1 base, with 7 bases between them. The CDR3 spells CASSVGDGNTEAFF. DNA for the CDR3: TGTGCCAGCAGCGTAGGGGACGGGAACACTGAAGCTTTCTTT.

This clonotype was recorded at least ten times. The V and J genes are TRBV29-1 and TRBJ2-7, with D maybe TRBD2 (5 bases). The CDR3 is made up of 14 amino acids. CDR1 is SQVTM and CDR2 is ANQGSEA in the germline V gene. V was clipped by 6 bases and J by 0 bases, with 15 bases between them. This CDR3 is CSVAGDGSSYEQYF. For the CDR3, the DNA is TGCAGCGTCGCGGGCGACGGCAGCTCCTACGAGCAGTACTTC.

The chain couples TRBV7-9 to TRBJ2-7, with 12 nucleotides matching TRBD1. CDR3 length: 16 residues. The junction had 10 bases not matched to a gene; V was cut back by 3 bases and J by 7 bases. CDR1 SEHNR and CDR2 FQNEAQ come from the germline V gene (reference sequence). CDR3 amino acids: CASSLVLRDRGREQYF. The CDR3 DNA follows: TGTGCCAGCAGCTTGGTTCTCCGGGACAGGGGGCGGGAGCAGTACTTC. Using reference TRBV7-9 and TRBJ2-7 for the parts outside the CDR3, the full variable domain is DTGVSQNPRHKITKRGQNVTFRCDPISEHNRLYWYRQTLGQGPEFLTYFQNEAQLEKSRLLSDRFSAERPKGSFSTLEIQRTEQGDSAMYLCASSLVLRDRGREQYFGPGTRLTVT.

The rearrangement uses TRBV11-2 and TRBJ1-2; a weak D match, TRBD1 (5 bases). Germline V gives CDR1 SGHAT, CDR2 FQNNGV. Trimming left V 5 bases short and J 8 bases short, with 12 bases between. The CDR3 extends over 12 amino acids. The CDR3 nucleotides are TGTGCCAGCAGCCCAAGCCGGGACGGCTACACCTTC. Protein sequence: CASSPSRDGYTF. The complete variable domain, with remaining parts taken from reference TRBV11-2 and TRBJ1-2, reads EAGVAQSPRYKIIEKRQSVAFWCNPISGHATLYWYQQILGQGPKLLIQFQNNGVVDDSQLPKDRFSAERLKGVDSTLKIQPAKLEDSAVYLCASSPSRDGYTFGSGTRLTVV.

In this sample, this clonotype turned up many times. The genes are TRBV12-3 or TRBV12-4 and TRBJ1-2, with unresolved D. The CDR3 length is 14 residues. V was cut by 6 bases and J by 2 bases, with 13 bases left in between. CDR3 region: CASSLSGPNYGYTF. The CDR3 DNA follows: TGTGCCAGCAGCTTATCCGGGCCGAACTATGGCTACACCTTC.

The rearrangement uses TRBV5-1 and TRBJ1-1; D remains unclear. V dropped 2 bases and J dropped 2 bases, with 16 bases sitting between them. Germline lookup yields CDR1 SGHRS and CDR2 YFSETQ. The CDR3 contains 16 residues. The chain's CDR3 is CASSFRYGSDNTEAFF. CDR3 bases: TGCGCCAGCAGCTTCCGGTATGGATCAGATAACACTGAAGCTTTCTTT.

About this clonotype itself: A much larger clone differs by one base, so this may be a read error. J is TRBJ1-2 and V is TRBV20-1; D ambiguous. The CDR3 is 13 amino acids. Trimming stripped 3 bases from V and 6 bases from J, with 14 bases between. Germline CDR1 reads DFQATT; CDR2 reads SNEGSKA (reference sequence). The CDR3 region has the DNA TGCAGTGCTAGTGTGCAGAGGAAGAATGGCTACACCTTC. Amino acid sequence: CSASVQRKNGYTF.

V is TRBV10-2 and J is TRBJ1-2; D might be TRBD1 (6 bases). There are 16 residues in the CDR3. The germline gives CDR1 WSHSY, CDR2 SAAADI. Deletions cut 2 bases from V and 4 bases from J, with 17 bases between. The CDR3 spells CASSEPSTGESYGYTF. The CDR3 DNA sequence: TGCGCCAGCAGTGAGCCCTCGACAGGAGAAAGCTATGGCTACACCTTC.